Sequencing of this TCR beta chain was carried out in a study of T cells after yellow fever vaccination. TCRdb reanalysed the 5' RACE reads using MiXCR and keeps one entry per CDR3 protein. The sample lists 620,000 or so distinct CDR3 sequences, about 12% occurring once. Study-level points and caveats: Post-booster repertoires again held most primary-vaccination clones (about 95% CD4, roughly 88% CD8).

This clonotype showed up just a few times. The antigen remains unidentified. The V gene's germline CDR1 is DFQATT and CDR2 SNEGSKA (reference sequence). The CDR3 has 13 residues. V lost 0 bases and J 5 bases, leaving 8 bases between the germline ends. The clonotype was recovered from a man under 40 who received the YFV17D yellow fever vaccine. The genes are TRBV20-1 and TRBJ2-1; D unresolved. Sequencing used PBMCs, obtained on the day of the yellow fever booster vaccination. The CDR3 DNA reads TGCAGTGCTAGAGATCCGGCCGACAATGAGCAGTTCTTC. Translating it yields CSARDPADNEQFF.